This is a list of T cell receptor beta chains from one sample in a study of T cells after yellow fever vaccination. TCRdb processed the 5' RACE reads anew with MiXCR; each CDR3 protein has one entry. The sample has a few hundred thousand distinct CDR3 sequences, approximately 3.6% seen once; the top ten hold about a fifth. The sequenced sample was PBMCs, obtained 15 days after the yellow fever booster vaccination. The origin of the receptors is a man aged 18 to 35 who received the YFV17D yellow fever vaccine. The CDR3 runs from the conserved cysteine through the conserved F or W. D genes are given only for firm matches. Part of the rows lack a size; the others show once, few, many or a class for expanded clones.

j_call clone_size d_call v_call cdr3_nt cdr3_aa
TRBJ2-3 many TRBD2 TRBV12-3/TRBV12-4 TGTGCCAGCAGTCGTAGCGGGGGGGCCAGGACAGATACGCAGTATTTT CASSRSGGARTDTQYF
TRBJ1-6 many - TRBV5-1 TGCGCCAGCAGCCCTAAGGTGGCTTCACCCCTCCACTTT CASSPKVASPLHF
TRBJ1-1 many - TRBV5-6 TGTGCCAGCAGCTTGGGGCAAGCAGGGAGGAGCACTGAAGCTTTCTTT CASSLGQAGRSTEAFF
TRBJ2-3 many TRBD2 TRBV6-5 TGTGCCAGCAGTCGTCCCCTGGGAGCGGGGGGCACAGATACGCAGTATTTT CASSRPLGAGGTDTQYF
TRBJ2-1 few TRBD2 TRBV20-1 TGCAGTGCTAGAGCTAGCGGGGGGCCATACAATGAGCAGTTCTTC CSARASGGPYNEQFF
TRBJ2-7 many TRBD1 TRBV3-1 TGTGCCAGCAGCCCTCGGGACAGGGCAGGGGAGCAGTACTTC CASSPRDRAGEQYF
TRBJ2-3 many TRBD2 TRBV5-1 TGCGCCAGCAGCTGGGGGACGACCGGGACTAGCGGCACAGATACGCAGTATTTT CASSWGTTGTSGTDTQYF
TRBJ1-5 - - TRBV12-3/TRBV12-4 TGTGCCAGCAGTCGCCGGGTTCAGCCCCAGCATTTT CASSRRVQPQHF
TRBJ1-1 many - TRBV5-1 TGCGCCAGCAGCTTGGAACCGCAAAACACTGAAGCTTTCTTT CASSLEPQNTEAFF
TRBJ1-5 - - TRBV20-1 TGCAGTGCCCCTGACAGGAACGACCAGCCCCAGCATTTT CSAPDRNDQPQHF
TRBJ2-2 many TRBD1 TRBV7-3 TGTGCCAGCAGCGGACAGGGGGCGCTTGGCGGGGAGCTGTTTTTT CASSGQGALGGELFF
TRBJ2-1 many TRBD2 TRBV4-2 TGTGCCAGCAGCCAAGCCAGCGGGGGGGCCAGGGAATACAATGAGCAGTTCTTC CASSQASGGAREYNEQFF
TRBJ2-5 many TRBD2 TRBV4-2 TGTGCCAGCAGCCAAAGGGATGGGGGGGACCAAGAGACCCAGTACTTC CASSQRDGGDQETQYF
TRBJ1-2 few - TRBV7-2 TGTGCCAGCAGCTTAGCCCCTGGCGGGAACTATGGCTACACCTTC CASSLAPGGNYGYTF
TRBJ2-2 many - TRBV6-5 TGTGCCAGCAGTTCGGACACCGGGGAGCTGTTTTTT CASSSDTGELFF
TRBJ1-2 many - TRBV6-1 TGTGCCAGCACCCCGGGTGGACACCTCTATGGCTACACCTTC CASTPGGHLYGYTF
TRBJ2-3 many - TRBV5-1 TGCGCCAGCAGCATGGGGGGGCCGGCAGATACGCAGTATTTT CASSMGGPADTQYF
TRBJ2-1 many TRBD2 TRBV11-2 TGTGCCAGCAGCCCCCCCCCGGGGGGGCTCATCCCGAGCTCCTACAATGAGCAGTTCTTC CASSPPPGGLIPSSYNEQFF
TRBJ2-5 many - TRBV5-1 TGTGCCAGCAGCTTAGAAGAGACCCAGTACTTC CASSLEETQYF
TRBJ1-1 many TRBD1 TRBV15 TGTGCCACCAGCAGGAGCGACAGGGTGGCCACTGAAGCTTTCTTT CATSRSDRVATEAFF
TRBJ1-1 many TRBD1 TRBV18 TGTGCCAGCTCACGGGACAGGGGTCGCTTCCTGGCCGGAGCTTTCTTT CASSRDRGRFLAGAFF
TRBJ1-5 many - TRBV20-1 TGCAGTGCTAGAGGGAATCAGCCCCAGCATTTT CSARGNQPQHF
TRBJ2-1 many TRBD1 TRBV7-3 TGTGCCAGCAGCCCCACAGGGGGCGGTGAGCAGTTCTTC CASSPTGGGEQFF
TRBJ2-7 few - TRBV30 TGTGCCTGGGGTCCCGGACGTTCCTACGAGCAGTACTTC CAWGPGRSYEQYF